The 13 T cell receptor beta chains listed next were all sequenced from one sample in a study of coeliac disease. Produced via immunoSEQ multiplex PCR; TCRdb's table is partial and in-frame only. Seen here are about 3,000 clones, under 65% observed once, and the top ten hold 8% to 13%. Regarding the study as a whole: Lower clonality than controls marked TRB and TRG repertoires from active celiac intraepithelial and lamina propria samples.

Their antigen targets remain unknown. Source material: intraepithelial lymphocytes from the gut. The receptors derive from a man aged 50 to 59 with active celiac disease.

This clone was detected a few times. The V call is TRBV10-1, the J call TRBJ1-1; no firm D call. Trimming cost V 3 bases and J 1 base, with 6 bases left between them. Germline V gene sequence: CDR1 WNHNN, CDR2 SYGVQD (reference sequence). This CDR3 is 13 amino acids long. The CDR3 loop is CASSDPGNTEAFF. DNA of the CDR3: TGCGCCAGCAGTGATCCAGGGAACACTGAAGCTTTCTTT.

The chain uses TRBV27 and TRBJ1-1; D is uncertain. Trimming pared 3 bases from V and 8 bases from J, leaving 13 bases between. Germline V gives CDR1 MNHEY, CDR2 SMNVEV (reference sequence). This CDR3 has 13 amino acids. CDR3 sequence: CASSFPGNPEAFF. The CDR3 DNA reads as TGTGCCAGCAGTTTCCCCGGGAACCCCGAAGCTTTCTTT.

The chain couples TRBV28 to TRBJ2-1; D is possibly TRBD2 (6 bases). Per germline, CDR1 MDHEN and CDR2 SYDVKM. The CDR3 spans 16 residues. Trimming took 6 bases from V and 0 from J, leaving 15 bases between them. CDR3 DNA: TGTGCCAGCAGAGGGGTAGCGGCTAACTCCTACAATGAGCAGTTCTTC. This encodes CASRGVAANSYNEQFF.

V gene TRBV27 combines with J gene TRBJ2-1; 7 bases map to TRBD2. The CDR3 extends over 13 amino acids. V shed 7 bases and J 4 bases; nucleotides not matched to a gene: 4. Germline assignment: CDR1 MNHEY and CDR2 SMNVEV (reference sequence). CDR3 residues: CASKRGGYNEQFF. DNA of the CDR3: TGTGCCAGCAAGCGGGGCGGTTACAATGAGCAGTTCTTC.

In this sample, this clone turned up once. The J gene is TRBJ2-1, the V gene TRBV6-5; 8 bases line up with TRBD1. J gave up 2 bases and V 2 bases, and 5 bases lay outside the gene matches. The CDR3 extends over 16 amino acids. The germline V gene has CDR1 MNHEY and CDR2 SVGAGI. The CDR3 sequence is CASSYRTGRPYNEQFF. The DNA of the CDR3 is TGTGCCAGCAGTTACCGGACAGGGAGACCCTACAATGAGCAGTTCTTC.

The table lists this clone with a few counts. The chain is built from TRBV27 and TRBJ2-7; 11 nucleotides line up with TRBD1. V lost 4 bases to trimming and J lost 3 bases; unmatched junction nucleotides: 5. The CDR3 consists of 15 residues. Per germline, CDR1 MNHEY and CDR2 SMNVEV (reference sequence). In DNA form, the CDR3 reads TGTGCCAGCAGTTCTCCGGGACAGGGGGACTACGAGCAGTACTTC. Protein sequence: CASSSPGQGDYEQYF.

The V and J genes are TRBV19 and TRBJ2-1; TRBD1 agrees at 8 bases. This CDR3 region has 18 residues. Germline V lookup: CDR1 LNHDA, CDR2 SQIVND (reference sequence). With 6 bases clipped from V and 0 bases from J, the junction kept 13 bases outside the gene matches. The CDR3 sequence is CASRISPGQASSYNEQFF. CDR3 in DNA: TGTGCCAGTAGGATTTCCCCGGGACAGGCCAGCTCCTACAATGAGCAGTTCTTC.

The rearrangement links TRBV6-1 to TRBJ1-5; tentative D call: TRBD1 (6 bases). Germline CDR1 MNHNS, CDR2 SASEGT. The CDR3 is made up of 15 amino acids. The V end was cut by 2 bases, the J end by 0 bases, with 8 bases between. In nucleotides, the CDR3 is TGTGCCAGCAGTGAAAGGGACATTAGCAATCAGCCCCAGCATTTT. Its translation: CASSERDISNQPQHF.

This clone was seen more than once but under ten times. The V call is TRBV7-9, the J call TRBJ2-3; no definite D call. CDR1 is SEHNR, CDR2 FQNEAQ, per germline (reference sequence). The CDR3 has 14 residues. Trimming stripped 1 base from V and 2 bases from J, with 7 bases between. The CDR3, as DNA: TGTGCCAGCAGCTTAGTCCCAGACACAGATACGCAGTATTTT. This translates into CASSLVPDTDTQYF.

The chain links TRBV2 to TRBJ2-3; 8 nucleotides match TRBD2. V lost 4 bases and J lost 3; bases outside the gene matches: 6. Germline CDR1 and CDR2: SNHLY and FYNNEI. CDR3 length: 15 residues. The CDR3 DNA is TGTGCCAGCAGTGGGGGGAGCGGGGGAACAGATACGCAGTATTTT. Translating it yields CASSGGSGGTDTQYF.

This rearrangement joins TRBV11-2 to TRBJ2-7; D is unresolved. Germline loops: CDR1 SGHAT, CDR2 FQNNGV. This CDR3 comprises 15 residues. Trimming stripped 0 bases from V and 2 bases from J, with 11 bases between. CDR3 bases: TGTGCCAGCAGCTTAGATCAGGAAGGCGCCTACGAGCAGTACGTC. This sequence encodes CASSLDQEGAYEQYV.

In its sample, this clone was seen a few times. CDR3 sequence (DNA): TGTGCCATCAGTGAGCAGCCTAGCGGCTACTACGAGCAGTACTTC. Amino acids: CAISEQPSGYYEQYF. V gene TRBV10-3 combines with J gene TRBJ2-7; 7 bases are a match to TRBD2. After removal of 2 bases from V and 3 bases from J, the junction contained 7 bases not matched to a gene. Per the germline V gene, CDR1 is ENHRY and CDR2 is SYGVKD. The CDR3 loop spans 15 amino acids.

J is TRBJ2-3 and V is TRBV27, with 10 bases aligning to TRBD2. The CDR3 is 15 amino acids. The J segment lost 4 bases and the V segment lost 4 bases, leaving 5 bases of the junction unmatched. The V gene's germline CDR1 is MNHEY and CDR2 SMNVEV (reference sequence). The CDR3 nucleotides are TGTGCCAGCAGTTCCTCTAGCGGGAGTTCAGATACGCAGTATTTT. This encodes CASSSSSGSSDTQYF.